These 14 T cell receptor beta chains were sequenced from one sample in a study of molecular identifiers for immune sequencing clone quantification. TCRdb independently ran MiXCR on the PCR reads; one entry per CDR3 protein. Of 79,000 or so distinct CDR3 sequences listed, around 25% are singletons. Material for sequencing was naive CD8+ T cells from blood, with Jurkat cell RNA spiked in. The subset here: FACS-sorted CD8+CD4-CCR7+CD45RA+ naive T cells. These receptor sequences come from a human donor in good health. Some libraries in this study had Jurkat cell RNA spiked in.

This clonotype was detected a few times. This chain joins TRBV29-1 and TRBJ2-1; 9 bases fit TRBD1. There are 14 residues in the CDR3. J lost 6 bases, V lost 4 bases, and 7 bases had no gene match. The germline V gene has CDR1 SQVTM and CDR2 ANQGSEA. CDR3 sequence (DNA): TGCAGCGTTGTACAGGACAGGGGACCCAATGAGCAGTTCTTC. It encodes CSVVQDRGPNEQFF.

In this sample, this clonotype turned up many times. This CDR3 reads CAWSAVESTYEQYF. CDR3 bases: TGTGCCTGGAGTGCTGTAGAGAGCACCTACGAGCAGTACTTC. The V gene is TRBV30, the J gene TRBJ2-7, with unresolved D. There are 14 residues in the CDR3. Germline V gene lookup returns CDR1 GTSNPN and CDR2 SVGIG (reference sequence). Trimming stripped 1 base from V and 2 bases from J, with 12 bases between.

This clonotype has a handful of counts. The V and J genes are TRBV7-9 and TRBJ2-3, with unresolved D. Germline CDR1 SEHNR, CDR2 FQNEAQ (reference sequence). This CDR3 region has 15 residues. V was pared by 1 base and J by 6 bases, with 14 bases between. This CDR3 reads CASSLEWQDMDTQYF. In nucleotides, the CDR3 is TGTGCCAGCAGCTTAGAATGGCAGGATATGGATACGCAGTATTTT.

A few counts support this clonotype. V is TRBV12-3 or TRBV12-4 and J is TRBJ2-1; D is perhaps TRBD2 (5 bases). The CDR3 is 14 amino acids. Between the trimmed V and J ends, which lost 3 bases and 0 bases, there was a span of 6 bases. The CDR3 DNA is TGTGCCAGCAGTTTCCGGGGCTCCTACAATGAGCAGTTCTTC. It is translated as CASSFRGSYNEQFF.

The chain carries TRBV7-9 and TRBJ1-4; 7 nucleotides align to TRBD1. CDR1 SEHNR and CDR2 FQNEAQ come from the germline V gene (reference sequence). V shed 4 bases and J 8 bases; nucleotides not matched to a gene: 13. The CDR3 is 16 amino acids. The CDR3 DNA follows: TGTGCCAGCAGCTGGAACGAGGGGGCTATTGGAGAAAAACTGTTTTTT. Amino acid sequence: CASSWNEGAIGEKLFF.

This clonotype was observed a handful of times. J is TRBJ1-1 and V is TRBV19; 7 bases agree with TRBD1. The CDR3 extends over 17 amino acids. The V gene end was trimmed by 3 bases and the J gene end by 3 bases; junction bases not matched to a gene: 13. Per germline, CDR1 LNHDA and CDR2 SQIVND (reference sequence). The CDR3 protein is CASSITLQGGFDTEAFF. DNA of the CDR3: TGTGCCAGTAGTATCACCCTTCAGGGGGGATTTGACACTGAAGCTTTCTTT. Filled out from reference TRBV19 and TRBJ1-1, the complete variable domain reads DGGITQSPKYLFRKEGQNVTLSCEQNLNHDAMYWYRQDPGQGLRLIYYSQIVNDFQKGDIAEGYSVSREKKESFPLTVTSAQKNPTAFYLCASSITLQGGFDTEAFFGQGTRLTVV.

This clonotype was seen many times. V and J are TRBV6-2 or TRBV6-3 and TRBJ1-1; D gene uncertain. V was shortened by 2 bases and J by 1 base, with 8 bases between the two germline ends. CDR3 length equals 14 residues. Germline V gene data show CDR1 as MNHEY and CDR2 as SVGEGT. The CDR3, as DNA: TGTGCCAGCAGTTACCCTGCGTGGAACACTGAAGCTTTCTTT. Its protein product is CASSYPAWNTEAFF.

This clonotype was counted many times. This rearrangement joins TRBV12-3 or TRBV12-4 to TRBJ2-3; D gene unclear. The CDR3 length is 13 residues. Trimming took 6 bases from V and 0 from J, leaving 7 bases between them. The CDR3 DNA sequence: TGTGCCAGCAGAGGACCTAGCACAGATACGCAGTATTTT. It encodes CASRGPSTDTQYF.

The chain recombines TRBV7-2 with TRBJ2-3; D gene ambiguous. The germline V gene encodes CDR1 SGHTA and CDR2 FQGNSA. The V gene lost 11 bases and the J gene lost 3 bases, with 27 bases spanning the gap. CDR3 size: 17 residues. This CDR3 reads CAGGSYYGLRGTDTQYF. In DNA form, the CDR3 reads TGTGCCGGCGGCTCGTACTATGGGCTCCGTGGGACAGATACGCAGTATTTT.

This clonotype occurred a few times. CDR3 bases: TGTGCCAGTAACCTCCCGCCCGGGGATGGCTACACCTTC. This codes for CASNLPPGDGYTF. The rearrangement joins TRBV19 to TRBJ1-2; D is ambiguous. The CDR3 is 13 residues long. V was clipped by 7 bases and J by 6 bases, with 15 bases between them. Germline loops: CDR1 LNHDA, CDR2 SQIVND (reference sequence).

This clonotype has at least ten counts. The chain couples TRBV7-2 to TRBJ1-1; D gene ambiguous. The germline V gene encodes CDR1 SGHTA and CDR2 FQGNSA. The CDR3 length is 14 residues. The V end lost 2 bases, the J end lost 4 bases, and 11 bases lay between the germline ends. The CDR3 region is CASSLLAGGTEAFF. The CDR3 bases are TGTGCCAGCAGCTTACTGGCAGGAGGCACTGAAGCTTTCTTT.

Remarks on this clonotype: This may arise from a read error, as a much more abundant clone is one base away. The conserved closing phenylalanine or tryptophan is absent in this CDR3, likely reflecting a read error. The chain employs TRBV29-1 and TRBJ1-2; D is undetermined. Germline V gene sequence: CDR1 SQVTM, CDR2 ANQGSEA. The CDR3 is 15 amino acids. Trimming stripped 0 bases from V and 0 bases from J, with 11 bases between. The CDR3 sequence: CSVEDRSVTNYGYTL. CDR3 in DNA: TGCAGCGTTGAAGATCGGTCAGTTACTAACTATGGCTACACCCTC.

This clonotype was seen only a few times. The CDR3, as DNA: TGTGCCAGCAGTTTCAGGGGGGTCTCCTACGAGCAGTACTTC. Translated: CASSFRGVSYEQYF. The chain is built from TRBV28 and TRBJ2-7; perhaps TRBD1 as D (7 bases). Germline loops: CDR1 MDHEN, CDR2 SYDVKM. This CDR3 contains 14 residues. The ends were cut back, 3 bases at V and 0 bases at J, with 9 bases in the middle.

The rearrangement links TRBV4-3 to TRBJ2-1; 9 positions match TRBD2. CDR1 is LGHNA and CDR2 is YSLEER in the germline V gene. The CDR3 is made up of 16 amino acids. Trimming took 1 base from V and 7 from J; bases not matched to a gene: 8. The CDR3 here is CASSQGLGLAGNEQFF. For the CDR3, the DNA is TGCGCCAGCAGCCAAGGGCTCGGTCTAGCGGGAAATGAGCAGTTCTTC.